What follows are 24 T cell receptor beta chains derived from one specimen sequenced in a study of Ad26.COV2.S vaccination and SARS-CoV-2 variants. The treatment is: some 20 received Ad26.COV2.S at low or high dose, single or two shots; several received placebo; per-sample allocation not given. All samples were drawn on day 63, counting from the first vaccine or placebo injection. The data were produced by immunoSEQ multiplex PCR, yet TCRdb's version contains in-frame clones alone and is incomplete. Found here are around 300,000 clones, around 89% of them singletons; the top ten hold about 5%. Sequencing was performed on peripheral blood, taken in a trial of Ad26.COV2.S vaccine versus placebo. The receptors were gathered from a person aged 18-60 years who received the Ad26.COV2.S COVID-19 vaccine or a placebo.

J is TRBJ2-7 and V is TRBV12-1; the D segment call TRBD2 is taken from the table without a DNA check. TRBV12-1 is an annotated pseudogene. The CDR3 covers 12 residues. The CDR3 region is CASRRVSYEQYF. The CDR3 DNA reads as TGTGCCAGCAGGAGGGTGTCCTACGAGCAGTACTTC.

This chain joins TRBV30 and TRBJ2-1; TRBD1 is a possible D gene (6 bases). Germline V gene sequence: CDR1 GTSNPN, CDR2 SVGIG (reference sequence). CDR3 length: 13 amino acids. Trimming took 3 bases from V and 7 from J, leaving 13 bases between them. The CDR3 sequence: CAWSPARGNEQFF. CDR3 DNA: TGTGCCTGGAGCCCAGCGAGGGGGAATGAGCAGTTCTTC.

This chain links TRBV4-1 with TRBJ1-1, with a tentative D call TRBD1 (5 bases). V lost 4 bases and J 1 base, leaving 16 bases between the germline ends. The germline gives CDR1 MGHRA, CDR2 YSYEKL. This CDR3 is 16 amino acids long. CDR3 protein: CASSRVGQGRNTEAFF. CDR3 sequence (DNA): TGCGCCAGCAGCCGAGTGGGGCAGGGACGGAACACTGAAGCTTTCTTT.

The chain links TRBV9 to TRBJ2-1, with D perhaps matching TRBD2 (5 bases). Deletions cut 1 base from V and 1 base from J, with 6 bases between. Germline CDR1 SGDLS, CDR2 YYNGEE. There are 14 residues in the CDR3. The CDR3 reads CASSVTGSYNEQFF. The CDR3 DNA is TGTGCCAGCAGCGTAACGGGGTCCTACAATGAGCAGTTCTTC.

The rearrangement links TRBV12-5 to TRBJ2-3, with D perhaps matching TRBD2 (6 bases). Germline CDR1 LGHNT, CDR2 FRNRAP. Trimming left V 0 bases short and J 3 bases short, with 13 bases between. CDR3 length: 16 residues. CDR3 in amino acids: CASGLVLRRETDTQYF. In DNA, the CDR3 is TGTGCTAGTGGTTTGGTACTGAGACGGGAGACAGATACGCAGTATTTT.

The V gene is TRBV5-8, the J gene TRBJ2-7; TRBD1 agrees at 7 bases. The CDR3 has 13 amino acids. The V segment lost 5 bases and the J segment 5 bases; nucleotides outside the gene matches: 7. Germline-derived CDR1 and CDR2 are SGHTS and YDEGEE. The CDR3 protein is CASSVGQADEQYF. Written as DNA, the CDR3 is TGTGCCAGCAGTGTAGGACAGGCTGACGAGCAGTACTTC.

The J gene is TRBJ1-1, the V gene TRBV28, with no clear D. CDR3 length: 13 residues. Trimming pared 5 bases from V and 7 bases from J, leaving 14 bases between. From germline, CDR1 is MDHEN and CDR2 SYDVKM. Here the CDR3 reads CASSLRGMDEAFF. The DNA for the CDR3 is TGTGCCAGCAGTCTTCGGGGAATGGATGAAGCTTTCTTT.

This chain joins TRBV20-1 and TRBJ1-2; D gene ambiguous. V was clipped by 3 bases and J by 0 bases, with 11 bases between them. The V gene's germline CDR1 is DFQATT and CDR2 SNEGSKA (reference sequence). The CDR3 sequence is 14 residues long. This CDR3 is CSASRLQANYGYTF. The CDR3 region has the DNA TGCAGTGCTAGTAGGCTCCAAGCTAACTATGGCTACACCTTC.

The rearrangement links TRBV11-2 to TRBJ1-2, with 9 bases matching TRBD1. With 4 bases clipped from V and 8 bases from J, the junction kept 14 bases outside the gene matches. The CDR3 length is 16 residues. Germline V gene lookup returns CDR1 SGHAT and CDR2 FQNNGV. The CDR3 sequence is CASSSRDRDPGGGYTF. DNA of the CDR3: TGTGCCAGCAGCTCCCGGGACAGGGACCCAGGTGGGGGCTACACCTTC.

The chain combines TRBV18 with TRBJ2-5, with a possible D match to TRBD1 (5 bases). CDR1 and CDR2 (germline): KGHSH, LQKENI. V shed 2 bases and J shed 1 base, with 11 bases lying between them. The CDR3 loop spans 15 amino acids. CDR3 loop: CASSPSQGTQETQYF. CDR3 nucleotides: TGTGCCAGCTCACCATCTCAGGGAACCCAAGAGACCCAGTACTTC. The whole variable domain, remainder taken from reference TRBV18 and TRBJ2-5, is NAGVMQNPRHLVRRRGQEARLRCSPMKGHSHVYWYRQLPEEGLKFMVYLQKENIIDESGMPKERFSAEFPKEGPSILRIQQVVRGDSAAYFCASSPSQGTQETQYFGPGTRLLVL.

This clone appeared once. The chain joins TRBV12-5 to TRBJ2-7, with D unresolved. The CDR3 spans 13 residues. Germline values: CDR1 LGHNT, CDR2 FRNRAP. Trimming took off 6 bases at V and 0 bases at J, with 9 bases between the two ends. The CDR3 loop reads CASGVGNSYEQYF. The CDR3 DNA sequence: TGTGCTAGTGGAGTGGGAAACTCCTACGAGCAGTACTTC.

The chain employs TRBV18 and TRBJ1-1, with a weak D call TRBD1 (6 bases). This CDR3 is 13 amino acids long. The germline gives CDR1 KGHSH, CDR2 LQKENI. V was trimmed by 5 bases and J by 6 bases, leaving 13 bases between them. The CDR3 reads CASSREGEAEAFF. CDR3 nucleotide sequence: TGTGCCAGCTCAAGAGAGGGGGAGGCTGAAGCTTTCTTT.

The chain combines TRBV9 with TRBJ2-7, with D perhaps TRBD1 (6 bases). Trimming removed 3 bases from V and 6 bases from J, with 16 bases in between. The CDR3 length is 14 residues. CDR1 is SGDLS and CDR2 is YYNGEE in the germline V gene. The CDR3 bases are TGTGCCAGCAGCGGCCTGGACAGTTCGGTCGAGCAGTACTTC. It encodes CASSGLDSSVEQYF.

This rearrangement joins TRBV9 to TRBJ2-1; D gene unclear. Trimming shortened V by 4 bases and J by 4 bases, and 18 bases separated the two germline ends. Germline CDR1 reads SGDLS; CDR2 reads YYNGEE. The CDR3 covers 16 residues. CDR3 nucleotides: TGTGCCAGCAGCCCTGAAGTAGGGTCTGGATACAATGAGCAGTTCTTC. Translation gives CASSPEVGSGYNEQFF.

This clone was recorded at least ten times. The V and J genes are TRBV19 and TRBJ2-7, with TRBD1 as a possible D gene (6 bases). This CDR3 is built from 16 residues. Deletions cut 6 bases from V and 2 bases from J, with 20 bases between. The V gene's germline CDR1 is LNHDA and CDR2 SQIVND (reference sequence). The DNA of the CDR3 is TGTGCCAGTAGCACTCTTCGAACAGGGACGACCTACGAGCAGTACTTC. Residues: CASSTLRTGTTYEQYF.

V gene TRBV3-1 (or the pseudogene TRBV3-2) combines with J gene TRBJ1-2; D gene uncertain. The V end was cut by 1 base, the J end by 4 bases, with 7 bases between. CDR1 LGHDT and CDR2 YNNKEL come from the germline V gene (reference sequence). The CDR3 spans 13 residues. CDR3 nucleotide sequence: TGTGCCAGCAGCCAAGCGAACAGCTATGGCTACACCTTC. Its protein is CASSQANSYGYTF.

This clone was picked up one time. This rearrangement joins TRBV19 to TRBJ1-5; D unclear. The germline gives CDR1 LNHDA, CDR2 SQIVND (reference sequence). V was cut by 6 bases and J by 0 bases, with 6 bases left in between. The CDR3 has 13 residues. The CDR3 protein is CASRQYSNQPQHF. DNA of the CDR3: TGTGCCAGTAGGCAGTATAGCAATCAGCCCCAGCATTTT.

J is TRBJ2-2 and V is TRBV28; weak D call: TRBD1 (5 bases). The germline V gene has CDR1 MDHEN and CDR2 SYDVKM. The CDR3 contains 13 residues. Trimming stripped 4 bases from V and 7 bases from J, with 10 bases between. The chain's CDR3 is CASSSTGRGELFF. The CDR3 coding sequence is TGTGCCAGCAGTTCAACAGGTCGCGGGGAGCTGTTTTTT.

The chain combines TRBV25-1 with TRBJ1-6, with D unresolved. Germline CDR1 and CDR2: MGHDK and SYGVNS. The CDR3 totals 14 residues. Trimming left V 2 bases short and J 6 bases short, with 8 bases between. CDR3 nucleotides: TGTGCCAGCAGTGAAAGGATATCTAATTCACCCCTCCACTTT. Its protein is CASSERISNSPLHF.

The V and J genes are TRBV5-5 and TRBJ2-7, with 7 nucleotides matching TRBD1. From germline, CDR1 is SGHKS and CDR2 YYEKEE (reference sequence). After removal of 3 bases from V and 0 bases from J, the junction contained 12 bases not matched to a gene. The CDR3 is 17 residues long. DNA for the CDR3: TGTGCCAGCAGCTCCAACCCGAGGACAGGAAGCTCCTACGAGCAGTACTTC. Amino acids: CASSSNPRTGSSYEQYF.

This chain uses TRBV25-1 with TRBJ2-3, with a tentative D call TRBD2 (6 bases). V lost 1 base and J 0 bases, leaving 11 bases between the germline ends. CDR1 and CDR2 from the germline V gene are MGHDK and SYGVNS. The CDR3 sequence is 16 residues long. CDR3 region: CASSESGGTSTDTQYF. The CDR3 nucleotides are TGTGCCAGCAGTGAATCCGGGGGTACTAGCACAGATACGCAGTATTTT.

The rearrangement links TRBV5-8 to TRBJ2-6; perhaps TRBD1 as D (5 bases). Between the trimmed V and J ends, which lost 4 bases and 5 bases, there was a span of 10 bases. CDR1 is SGHTS and CDR2 is YDEGEE in the germline V gene. The CDR3 has 14 amino acids. The CDR3 DNA follows: TGTGCCAGCAGCCCAGGGTTCAGGGCCAACGTCCTGACTTTC. Translated: CASSPGFRANVLTF.

This clone was observed a few times. This chain joins TRBV30 and TRBJ2-3; 10 bases agree with TRBD1. V dropped 5 bases and J dropped 4; count of bases not matched to a gene: 6. CDR1 and CDR2 (germline): GTSNPN, SVGIG (reference sequence). This CDR3 has 14 residues. CDR3 region: CAWRAGTGADTQYF. The CDR3 nucleotides read TGTGCCTGGCGTGCCGGGACAGGGGCAGATACGCAGTATTTT.

The chain joins TRBV11-2 to TRBJ2-3, with no clear D. Germline values: CDR1 SGHAT, CDR2 FQNNGV. V was trimmed by 2 bases and J by 1 base, leaving 7 bases between them. This CDR3 has 14 amino acids. The CDR3 DNA reads as TGTGCCAGCAGCTTAAGTACTGGCACAGATACGCAGTATTTT. It is translated as CASSLSTGTDTQYF.